A single sample is the source of the 8 T cell receptor beta chains below, sequenced in a study of T cell responses to AZD1222 COVID-19 vaccine. Profiled with immunoSEQ multiplex PCR; TCRdb holds only in-frame clones, not every one. The table records approximately 94,000 clones, just under 90% of them present only once. The starting material was peripheral blood, obtained on day 0 of AZD1222 vaccination. The receptors originated from an adult in good health.

The chain recombines TRBV7-9 with TRBJ2-7, with TRBD1 identical over 8 bases. The CDR3 is 14 residues long. CDR1 is SEHNR, CDR2 FQNEAQ, per germline (reference sequence). Trimming cost V 6 bases and J 4 bases; bases outside gene matches: 8. CDR3 residues: CASRQGQGEYEQYF. CDR3 DNA: TGTGCCAGCAGACAAGGACAGGGAGAATACGAGCAGTACTTC.

This clone was observed once. The rearrangement joins TRBV3-1 (or the pseudogene TRBV3-2) to TRBJ1-3; the D is unclear. The CDR3 extends over 13 amino acids. V was shortened by 1 base and J by 11 bases, with 12 bases between the two germline ends. Germline CDR1 and CDR2: LGHDT and YNNKEL (reference sequence). In DNA form, the CDR3 reads TGTGCCAGCAGCCAAGGTCTCCCTGCAGCCATATATTTT. Translating gives CASSQGLPAAIYF.

The rearrangement links TRBV4-1 to TRBJ1-5; no clear D. The CDR3 contains 17 residues. The germline gives CDR1 MGHRA, CDR2 YSYEKL. Trimming stripped 0 bases from V and 1 base from J, with 13 bases between. The CDR3 spells CASSQDLWTMSNQPQHF. The CDR3 bases are TGCGCCAGCAGCCAAGATCTTTGGACGATGAGCAATCAGCCCCAGCATTTT.

This chain uses TRBV24-1 with TRBJ1-1; D is uncertain. The length of the CDR3 is 11 residues. Trimming cost V 3 bases and J 11 bases, with 9 bases left between them. Germline lookup yields CDR1 KGHDR and CDR2 SFDVKD. As DNA, the CDR3 is TGTGCCACCAGTGATGGCTGGTTGGCTTTCTTT. Amino acid sequence: CATSDGWLAFF.

V and J are TRBV9 and TRBJ2-5, with D possibly TRBD2 on 7 matching bases. V was pared by 4 bases and J by 5 bases, with 18 bases between. There are 15 residues in the CDR3. The germline V gene encodes CDR1 SGDLS and CDR2 YYNGEE. CDR3 residues: CASSPKAGAAETQYF. CDR3 sequence (DNA): TGTGCCAGCAGCCCCAAGGCGGGGGCGGCGGAGACCCAGTACTTC. Together with reference TRBV9 and TRBJ2-5, the CDR3 gives the full variable domain: DSGVTQTPKHLITATGQRVTLRCSPRSGDLSVYWYQQSLDQGLQFLIQYYNGEERAKGNILERFSAQQFPDLHSELNLSSLELGDSALYFCASSPKAGAAETQYFGPGTRLLVL.

This clone came up once. The gene calls are TRBV4-1 and TRBJ1-5, with TRBD1 as a possible D gene (5 bases). The CDR3 sequence is 14 residues long. V lost 0 bases to trimming and J lost 5 bases, with 8 bases between them. In germline, CDR1 is MGHRA, CDR2 YSYEKL. The DNA for the CDR3 is TGCGCCAGCAGCCAAGATTCGGGGGATCAGCCCCAGCATTTT. It encodes CASSQDSGDQPQHF.

The V call is TRBV4-1, the J call TRBJ2-5; D ambiguous. The V gene lost 6 bases and the J gene lost 4 bases, with 21 bases spanning the gap. Germline V lookup: CDR1 MGHRA, CDR2 YSYEKL. The length of the CDR3 is 16 residues. The CDR3 nucleotides read TGCGCCAGCAGTCCTACCTTCTCCCGGGTGGGAGAGACCCAGTACTTC. Translation gives CASSPTFSRVGETQYF.

This chain uses TRBV6-5 with TRBJ1-1; TRBD1 aligns across 7 bases. V lost 4 bases and J lost 6; bases outside the gene matches: 8. The CDR3 has 14 residues. Per germline, CDR1 MNHEY and CDR2 SVGAGI. As DNA, the CDR3 is TGTGCCAGCAGTTCCAATATACAGGGGTCTGAAGCTTTCTTT. It encodes CASSSNIQGSEAFF.